The rows below give T cell receptor beta chains drawn from one sample of a study of T cell responses to AZD1222 COVID-19 vaccine. Sequencing used immunoSEQ multiplex PCR; TCRdb keeps in-frame clones, though not all of them. The sample contains about 120,000 clones, around 90% of which appear only once. The sample was peripheral blood, taken 28 days after the second dose of the MenACWY control vaccine. These receptors came from an adult who received the MenACWY meningococcal vaccine as a control. CDR3s include the opening cysteine and the closing phenylalanine or tryptophan. D genes are given only for firm matches. Clone size is stated in some rows and not others, as once, few, many or a class when expanded.

>TRBV6-5|TRBJ2-7|.|.
CASSPGTAPSYEQYF
TGTGCCAGCAGCCCGGGGACGGCCCCCTCCTACGAGCAGTACTTC
>TRBV9|TRBJ2-2|.|.
CASSVEQNTGELFF
TGTGCCAGCAGCGTAGAACAAAACACCGGGGAGCTGTTTTTT
>TRBV7-2|TRBJ1-2|TRBD1|.
CASSLGWLRDSYGYTF
TGTGCCAGCAGCTTAGGATGGCTTCGGGACAGCTATGGCTACACCTTC
>TRBV5-1|TRBJ2-7|.|.
CASSLDVHEQYF
TGCGCCAGCAGCTTGGACGTCCACGAGCAGTACTTC
>TRBV6-5|TRBJ2-5|.|once
CASSTNSRRTETQYF
TGTGCCAGCAGTACCAACAGCAGGCGTACGGAGACCCAGTACTTC
>TRBV14|TRBJ2-1|TRBD2|.
CASSLSLTSLSYNEQFF
TGTGCCAGCAGCCTTTCCCTGACTAGCCTATCCTACAATGAGCAGTTCTTC
>TRBV4-2|TRBJ2-1|.|.
CASSQDRVGNEQFF
TGTGCCAGCAGCCAAGACAGGGTTGGCAATGAGCAGTTCTTC
>TRBV4-2|TRBJ2-5|TRBD2|.
CASSQAGLAGGAAETQYF
TGTGCCAGCAGCCAAGCGGGACTAGCGGGAGGTGCTGCGGAGACCCAGTACTTC
>TRBV6-5|TRBJ2-7|TRBD1|.
CASSYGQGVYEQYF
TGTGCCAGCAGTTACGGACAGGGGGTATACGAGCAGTACTTC
>TRBV3-1/TRBV3-2|TRBJ1-5|.|.
CASSHSDKSNQPQHF
TGTGCCAGCAGCCACTCGGACAAAAGCAATCAGCCCCAGCATTTT
>TRBV4-1|TRBJ1-2|.|.
CASSQVAGKNYGYTF
TGCGCCAGCAGCCAAGTTGCAGGGAAAAACTATGGCTACACCTTC
>TRBV7-6|TRBJ2-1|TRBD1|.
CARGGQGVVNEQFF
TGTGCCAGGGGGGGACAGGGGGTGGTCAATGAGCAGTTCTTC
>TRBV19|TRBJ2-3|.|.
CASSHSPDTQYF
TGTGCCAGTAGTCACAGCCCAGATACGCAGTATTTT
>TRBV5-4|TRBJ1-6|.|once
CASSSLGNSPLHF
TGTGCCAGCAGCTCCCTCGGTAATTCACCCCTCCACTTT
>TRBV28|TRBJ1-4|.|.
CASSLPSIGELFF
TGTGCCAGCAGTTTACCCTCTATCGGGGAACTGTTTTTT
>TRBV5-1|TRBJ2-5|.|.
CASSWGRGGETQYF
TGCGCCAGCAGTTGGGGGCGTGGCGGAGAGACCCAGTACTTC
>TRBV28|TRBJ1-2|.|.
CASSIGQTYGYTF
TGTGCCAGCAGTATTGGACAGACCTATGGCTACACCTTC